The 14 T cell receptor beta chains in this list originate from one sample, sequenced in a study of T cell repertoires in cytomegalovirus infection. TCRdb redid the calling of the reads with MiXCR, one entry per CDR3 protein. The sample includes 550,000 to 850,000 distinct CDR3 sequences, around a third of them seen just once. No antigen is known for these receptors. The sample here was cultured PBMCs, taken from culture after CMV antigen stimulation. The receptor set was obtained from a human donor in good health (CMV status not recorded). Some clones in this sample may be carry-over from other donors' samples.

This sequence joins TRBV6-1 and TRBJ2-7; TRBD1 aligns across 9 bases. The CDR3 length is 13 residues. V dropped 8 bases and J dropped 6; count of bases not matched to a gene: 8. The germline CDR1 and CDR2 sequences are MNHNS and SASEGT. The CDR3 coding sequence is TGTGCCAGCGGATGGGACAGGGCAACCGAGCAGTACTTC. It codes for CASGWDRATEQYF.

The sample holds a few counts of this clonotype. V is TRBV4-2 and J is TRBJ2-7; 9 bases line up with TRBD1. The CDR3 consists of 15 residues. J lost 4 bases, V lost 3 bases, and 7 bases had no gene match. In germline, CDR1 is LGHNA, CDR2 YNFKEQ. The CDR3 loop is CASSHYGQGNYEQYF. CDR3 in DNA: TGTGCCAGCAGCCATTACGGACAGGGGAATTACGAGCAGTACTTC.

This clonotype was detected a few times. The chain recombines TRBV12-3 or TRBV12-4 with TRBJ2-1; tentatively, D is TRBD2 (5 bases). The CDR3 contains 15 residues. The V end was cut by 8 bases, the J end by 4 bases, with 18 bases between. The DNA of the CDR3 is TGTGCCAGCCGGGCTCGGACTCACCTTTACAATGAGCAGTTCTTC. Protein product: CASRARTHLYNEQFF.

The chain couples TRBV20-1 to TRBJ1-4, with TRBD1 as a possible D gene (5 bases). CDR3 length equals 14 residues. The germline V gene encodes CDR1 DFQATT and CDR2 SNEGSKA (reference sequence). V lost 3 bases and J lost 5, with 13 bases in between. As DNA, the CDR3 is TGCAGTGCTAGGGTGGGCACAGGAAATGAAAAACTGTTTTTT. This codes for CSARVGTGNEKLFF.

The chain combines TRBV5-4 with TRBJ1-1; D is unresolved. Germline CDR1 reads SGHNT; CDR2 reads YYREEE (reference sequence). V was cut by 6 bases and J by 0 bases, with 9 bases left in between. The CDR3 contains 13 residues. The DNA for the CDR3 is TGTGCCAGCAAAGCCCCCATGAACACTGAAGCTTTCTTT. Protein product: CASKAPMNTEAFF. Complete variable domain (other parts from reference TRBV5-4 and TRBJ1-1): ETGVTQSPTHLIKTRGQQVTLRCSSQSGHNTVSWYQQALGQGPQFIFQYYREEENGRGNFPPRFSGLQFPNYSSELNVNALELDDSALYLCASKAPMNTEAFFGQGTRLTVV.

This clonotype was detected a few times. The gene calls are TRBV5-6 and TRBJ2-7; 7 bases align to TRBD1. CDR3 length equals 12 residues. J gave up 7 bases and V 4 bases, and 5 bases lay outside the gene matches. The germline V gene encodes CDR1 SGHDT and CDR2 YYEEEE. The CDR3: CASSVQGFEQYF. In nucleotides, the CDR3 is TGTGCCAGCAGCGTACAGGGGTTTGAGCAGTACTTC.

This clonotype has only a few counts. The CDR3 region is CASSPGGTATNEKLFF. The CDR3 DNA reads as TGTGCCAGCAGTCCCGGAGGGACTGCAACTAATGAAAAACTGTTTTTT. This chain links TRBV12-3 or TRBV12-4 with TRBJ1-4; D is perhaps TRBD1 (5 bases). V shed 5 bases and J shed 0 bases, with 13 bases lying between them. The CDR3 consists of 16 residues.

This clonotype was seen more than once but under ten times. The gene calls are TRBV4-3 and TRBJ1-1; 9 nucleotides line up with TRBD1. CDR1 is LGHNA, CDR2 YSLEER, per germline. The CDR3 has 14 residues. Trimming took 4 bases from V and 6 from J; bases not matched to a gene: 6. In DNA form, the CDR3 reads TGCGCCAGCAGCCTCTGGACAGGGGCTTCTGAAGCTTTCTTT. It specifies CASSLWTGASEAFF.

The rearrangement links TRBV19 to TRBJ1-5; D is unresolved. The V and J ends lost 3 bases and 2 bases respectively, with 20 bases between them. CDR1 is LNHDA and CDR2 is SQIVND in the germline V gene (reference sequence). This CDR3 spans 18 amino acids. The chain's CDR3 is CASSILGKGSIGNQPQHF. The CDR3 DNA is TGTGCCAGTAGTATTTTGGGGAAGGGATCGATCGGCAATCAGCCCCAGCATTTT.

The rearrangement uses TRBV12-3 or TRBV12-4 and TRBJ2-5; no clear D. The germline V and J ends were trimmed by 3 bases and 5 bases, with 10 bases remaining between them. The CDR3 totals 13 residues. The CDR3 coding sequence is TGTGCCAGCAGTTTTGCCCCGGCGGAGACCCAGTACTTC. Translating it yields CASSFAPAETQYF.

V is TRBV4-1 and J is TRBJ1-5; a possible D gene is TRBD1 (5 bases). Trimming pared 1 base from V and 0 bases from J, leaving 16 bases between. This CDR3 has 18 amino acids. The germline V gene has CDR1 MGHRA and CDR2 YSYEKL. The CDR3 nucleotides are TGCGCCAGCAGCCAAGGATTAGCAGGGATAATTAGCAATCAGCCCCAGCATTTT. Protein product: CASSQGLAGIISNQPQHF.

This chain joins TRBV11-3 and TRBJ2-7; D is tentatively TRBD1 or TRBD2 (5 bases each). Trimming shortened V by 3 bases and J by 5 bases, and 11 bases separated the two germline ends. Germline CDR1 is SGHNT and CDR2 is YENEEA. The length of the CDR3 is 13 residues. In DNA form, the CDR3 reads TGTGCCAGCAGCTTGGGGGTAGGGCACGAGCAGTACTTC. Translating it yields CASSLGVGHEQYF.

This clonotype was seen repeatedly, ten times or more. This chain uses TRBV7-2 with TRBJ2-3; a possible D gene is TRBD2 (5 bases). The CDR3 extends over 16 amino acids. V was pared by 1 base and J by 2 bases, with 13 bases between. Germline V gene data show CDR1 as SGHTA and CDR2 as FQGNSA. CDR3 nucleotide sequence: TGTGCCAGCAGCTTAGGGACTCAATTGTACACAGATACGCAGTATTTT. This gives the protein CASSLGTQLYTDTQYF.

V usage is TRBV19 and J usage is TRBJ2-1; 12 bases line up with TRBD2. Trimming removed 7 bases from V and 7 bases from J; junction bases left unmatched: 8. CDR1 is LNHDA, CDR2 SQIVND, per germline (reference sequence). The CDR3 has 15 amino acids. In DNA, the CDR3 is TGTGCCAGTAAGGCTGGACTAGCGGGACTGAATGAGCAGTTCTTC. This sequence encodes CASKAGLAGLNEQFF.